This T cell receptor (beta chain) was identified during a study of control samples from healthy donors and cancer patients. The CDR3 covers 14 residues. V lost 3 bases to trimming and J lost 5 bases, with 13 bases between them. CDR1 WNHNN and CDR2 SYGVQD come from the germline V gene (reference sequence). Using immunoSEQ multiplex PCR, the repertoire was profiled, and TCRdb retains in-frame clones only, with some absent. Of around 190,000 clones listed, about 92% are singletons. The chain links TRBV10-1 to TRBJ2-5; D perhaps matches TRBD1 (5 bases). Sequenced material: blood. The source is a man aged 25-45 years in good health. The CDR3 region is CASSDSDIGETQYF. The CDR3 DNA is TGCGCCAGCAGTGATTCGGACATCGGGGAGACCCAGTACTTC.